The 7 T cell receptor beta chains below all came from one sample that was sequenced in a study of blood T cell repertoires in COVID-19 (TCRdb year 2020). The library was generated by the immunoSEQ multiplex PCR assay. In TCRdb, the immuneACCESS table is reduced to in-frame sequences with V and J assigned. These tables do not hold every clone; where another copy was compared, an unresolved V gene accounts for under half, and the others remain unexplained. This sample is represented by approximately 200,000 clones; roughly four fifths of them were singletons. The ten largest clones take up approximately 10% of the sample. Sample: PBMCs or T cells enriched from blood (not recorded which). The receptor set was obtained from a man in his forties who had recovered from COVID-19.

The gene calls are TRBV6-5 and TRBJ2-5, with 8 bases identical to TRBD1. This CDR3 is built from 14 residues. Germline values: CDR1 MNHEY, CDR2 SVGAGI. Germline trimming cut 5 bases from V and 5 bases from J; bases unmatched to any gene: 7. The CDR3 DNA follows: TGTGCCAGCAGTAGGACAGGGATGTTGGAGACCCAGTACTTC. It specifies CASSRTGMLETQYF.

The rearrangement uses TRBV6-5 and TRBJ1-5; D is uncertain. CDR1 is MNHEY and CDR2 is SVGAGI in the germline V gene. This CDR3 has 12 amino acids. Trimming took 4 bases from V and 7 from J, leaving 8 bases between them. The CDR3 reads CASSFFGQPQHF. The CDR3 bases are TGTGCCAGCAGTTTCTTCGGGCAGCCCCAGCATTTT.

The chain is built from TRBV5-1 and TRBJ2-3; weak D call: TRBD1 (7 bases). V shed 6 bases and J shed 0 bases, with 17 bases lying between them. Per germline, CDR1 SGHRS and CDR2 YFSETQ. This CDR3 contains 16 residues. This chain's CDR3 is CASTGDPTGSTDTQYF. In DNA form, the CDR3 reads TGCGCCAGCACGGGAGACCCGACAGGGAGCACAGATACGCAGTATTTT.

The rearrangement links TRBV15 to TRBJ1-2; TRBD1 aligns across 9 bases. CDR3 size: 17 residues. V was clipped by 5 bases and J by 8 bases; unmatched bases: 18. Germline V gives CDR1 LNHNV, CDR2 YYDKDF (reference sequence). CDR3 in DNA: TGTGCCACCAGCGCAACCGGGACAGGGATCTTCACCGACGGCTACACCTTC. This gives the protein CATSATGTGIFTDGYTF.

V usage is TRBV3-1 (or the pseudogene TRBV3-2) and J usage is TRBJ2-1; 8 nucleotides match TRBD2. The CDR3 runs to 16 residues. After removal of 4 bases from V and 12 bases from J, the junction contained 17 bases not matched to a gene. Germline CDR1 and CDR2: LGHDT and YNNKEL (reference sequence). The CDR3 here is CASSPGRGSGSAVQFF. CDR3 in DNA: TGTGCCAGCAGCCCCGGTCGCGGCAGCGGGAGTGCAGTGCAGTTCTTC.

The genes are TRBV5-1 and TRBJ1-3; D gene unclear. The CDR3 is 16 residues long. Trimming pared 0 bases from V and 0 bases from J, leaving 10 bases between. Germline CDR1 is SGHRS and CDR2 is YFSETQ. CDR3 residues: CASSLGPWSSGNTIYF. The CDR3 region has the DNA TGCGCCAGCAGCTTGGGCCCATGGAGCTCTGGAAACACCATATATTTT.

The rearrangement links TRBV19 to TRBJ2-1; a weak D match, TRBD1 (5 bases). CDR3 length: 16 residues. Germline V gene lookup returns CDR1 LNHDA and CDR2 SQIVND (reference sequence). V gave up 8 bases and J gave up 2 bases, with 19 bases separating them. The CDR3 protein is CASARRQGLTYNEQFF. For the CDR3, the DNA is TGTGCCAGTGCCCGGCGTCAGGGTTTGACCTACAATGAGCAGTTCTTC.